This T cell receptor (beta chain) was sequenced during a study of blood T cell repertoires in COVID-19. Study-wide context: Acute and convalescent COVID-19 specimens originated in the United States, Italy and Spain. T cells, B-cell-depleted T cells, or PBMCs provided the cDNA or gDNA that served as material.

Germline-derived CDR1 and CDR2 are SNHLY and FYNNEI. V shed 1 base and J shed 4 bases, with 15 bases lying between them. This CDR3 has 16 amino acids. Followed over time, Seattle patients had been enrolled while infection was active. Profiling relied on immunoSEQ multiplex PCR, and the TCRdb table lists in-frame clones only, not all of them. The data show about 180,000 clones, 80% to 90% seen once. The sample taken for sequencing was peripheral blood. V and J are TRBV2 and TRBJ2-3, with a weak D call TRBD2 (6 bases). This TCR was recovered from a woman between 50 and 59 years old with COVID-19, enrolled during active disease. The CDR3 reads CASSEGGGGIADTQYF. The CDR3 region has the DNA TGTGCCAGCAGTGAAGGTGGGGGAGGAATCGCAGATACGCAGTATTTT.